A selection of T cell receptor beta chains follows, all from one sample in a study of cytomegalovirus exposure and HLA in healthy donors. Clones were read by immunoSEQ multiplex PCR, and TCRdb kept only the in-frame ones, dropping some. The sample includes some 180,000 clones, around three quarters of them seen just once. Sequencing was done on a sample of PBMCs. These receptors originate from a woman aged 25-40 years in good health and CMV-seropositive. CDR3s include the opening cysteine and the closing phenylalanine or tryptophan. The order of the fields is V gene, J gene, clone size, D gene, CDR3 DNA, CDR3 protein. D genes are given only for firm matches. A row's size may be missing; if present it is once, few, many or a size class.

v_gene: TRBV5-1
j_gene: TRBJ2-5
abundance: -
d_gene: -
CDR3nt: TGCGCCAGCAGCTCCGTCGTGGGTACAGGGTTGTCAGAGACCCAGTACTTC
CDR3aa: CASSSVVGTGLSETQYF

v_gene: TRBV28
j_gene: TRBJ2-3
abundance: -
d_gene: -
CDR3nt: TGTGCCAGCAGTCTGAGTCTGTATACGCAGTATTTT
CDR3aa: CASSLSLYTQYF

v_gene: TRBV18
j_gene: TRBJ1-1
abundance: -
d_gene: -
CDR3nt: TGTGCCAGCTCACCCCTCAGGGAGAACACTGAAGCTTTCTTT
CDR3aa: CASSPLRENTEAFF

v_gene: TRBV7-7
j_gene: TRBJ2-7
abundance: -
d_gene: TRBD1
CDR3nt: TGTGCTAGCAGTCAGGGACAGGGGGCTCGGGAGCAGTACTTC
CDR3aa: CASSQGQGAREQYF

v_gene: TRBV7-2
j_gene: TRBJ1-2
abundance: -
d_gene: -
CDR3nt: TGTGCCAGCAGCCCAGGGGTCCCGGCCTCTACCTATGGCTACACCTTC
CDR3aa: CASSPGVPASTYGYTF

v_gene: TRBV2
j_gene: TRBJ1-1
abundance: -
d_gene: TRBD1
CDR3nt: TGTGCCAGCAGTCCCGGTGGCAGGGGGCGGACTGAAGCTTTCTTT
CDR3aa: CASSPGGRGRTEAFF

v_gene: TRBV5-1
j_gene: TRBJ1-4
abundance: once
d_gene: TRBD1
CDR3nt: TGCGCCAGCAGCTCTGGGACAGGTGGGACGAATGAAAAACTGTTTTTT
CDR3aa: CASSSGTGGTNEKLFF

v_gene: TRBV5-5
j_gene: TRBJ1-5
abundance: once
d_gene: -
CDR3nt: TGTGCCAGCAGCCCCGAGGGAGGTAGGCAGCCCCAGCATTTT
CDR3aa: CASSPEGGRQPQHF

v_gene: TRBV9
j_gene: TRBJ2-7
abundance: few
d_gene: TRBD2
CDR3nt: TGTGCCAGCAGCCCACGCAGGACTAGCGGGGCCTGGGAGCAGTACTTC
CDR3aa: CASSPRRTSGAWEQYF

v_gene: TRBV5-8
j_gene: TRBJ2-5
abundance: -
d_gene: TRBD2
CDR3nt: TGTGCCAGCAGCTCAGGACTAGCGGACCAAGAGACCCAGTACTTC
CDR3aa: CASSSGLADQETQYF

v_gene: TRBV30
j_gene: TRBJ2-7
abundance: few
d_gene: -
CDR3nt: TGTGCCTGGAATGAGGTTTTGGGGCTCGAGCAGTACTTC
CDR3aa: CAWNEVLGLEQYF

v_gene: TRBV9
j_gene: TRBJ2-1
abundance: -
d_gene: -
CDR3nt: TGTGCCAGCAGCCCCAGGCTCAGCTCCTACAATGAGCAGTTCTTC
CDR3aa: CASSPRLSSYNEQFF

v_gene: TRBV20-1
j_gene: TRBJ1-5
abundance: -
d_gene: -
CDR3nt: TGCAGTGCCGGGGTGCCCCAGCATTTT
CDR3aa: CSAGVPQHF

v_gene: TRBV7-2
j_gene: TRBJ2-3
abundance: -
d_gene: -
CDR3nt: TGTGCCAGCAGCTTTACTCCAGATACGCAGTATTTT
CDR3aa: CASSFTPDTQYF

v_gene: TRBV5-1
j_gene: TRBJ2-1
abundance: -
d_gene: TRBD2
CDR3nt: TGCGCCAGCAGCCTGACCGTAGGGACTAGCAGATACAATGAGCAGTTCTTC
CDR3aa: CASSLTVGTSRYNEQFF

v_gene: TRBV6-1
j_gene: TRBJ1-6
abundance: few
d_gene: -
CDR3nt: TGTGCCAGCAGTGAATGGGGAATGGGGGCGGTGAGCTCCTATAATTCACCCCTCCACTTT
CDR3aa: CASSEWGMGAVSSYNSPLHF

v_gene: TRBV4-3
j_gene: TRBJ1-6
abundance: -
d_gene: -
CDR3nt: TGCGCCAGCAGCCAAGAGTCACGCAGGGCGGCCTATAATTCACCCCTCCACTTT
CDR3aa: CASSQESRRAAYNSPLHF

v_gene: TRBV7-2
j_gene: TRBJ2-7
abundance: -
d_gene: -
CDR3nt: TGTGCCAGCAGGCCTGCGATAAGCTCCGAGCAGTACTTC
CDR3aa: CASRPAISSEQYF

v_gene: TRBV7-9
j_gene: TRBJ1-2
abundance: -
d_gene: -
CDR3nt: TGTGCCAGCAGCTTAGAACCCTTGAGTGGCTACACCTTC
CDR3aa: CASSLEPLSGYTF

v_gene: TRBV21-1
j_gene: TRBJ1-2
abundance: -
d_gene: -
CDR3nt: TGTGCCAGCAAGGGCCCGGGACAGGGTAACCTGGACTATGGCTACACCTTC
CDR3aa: CASKGPGQGNLDYGYTF

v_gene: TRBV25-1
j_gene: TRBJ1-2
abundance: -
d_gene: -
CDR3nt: TGTGCCAGCAGTGATGGGGCAGACTATGGCTACACCTTC
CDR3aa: CASSDGADYGYTF

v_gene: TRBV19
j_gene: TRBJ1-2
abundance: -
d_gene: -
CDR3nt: TGTGCCAGTAGTATAAGGGTCAGGGAATTTTTTTATGGCTACACCTTC
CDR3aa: CASSIRVREFFYGYTF

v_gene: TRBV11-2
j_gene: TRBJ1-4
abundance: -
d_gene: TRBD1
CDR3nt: TGTGCCAGCAGCGCACGCGACAGGGGGCGGTATGGTGAAAAACTGTTTTTT
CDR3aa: CASSARDRGRYGEKLFF

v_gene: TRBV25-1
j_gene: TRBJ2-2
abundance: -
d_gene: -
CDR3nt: TGTGCCAGCAGTAAGCCACAGGGAAAGTCCGGGGAGCTGTTTTTT
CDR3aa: CASSKPQGKSGELFF

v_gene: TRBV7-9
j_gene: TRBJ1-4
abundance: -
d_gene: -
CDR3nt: TGTGCCAGCAGCTTAATCAGGGGTTATAATGAAAAACTGTTTTTT
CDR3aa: CASSLIRGYNEKLFF

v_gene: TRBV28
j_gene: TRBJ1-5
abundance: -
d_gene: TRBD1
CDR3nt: TGTGCCAGCAGTTTACAGGACAGGGACCAGCCCCAGCATTTT
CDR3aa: CASSLQDRDQPQHF

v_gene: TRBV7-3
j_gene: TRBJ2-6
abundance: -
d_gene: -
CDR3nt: TGTGCCAGCAGCTTCACCCAGAACTCTGGGGCCAACGTCCTGACTTTC
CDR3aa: CASSFTQNSGANVLTF

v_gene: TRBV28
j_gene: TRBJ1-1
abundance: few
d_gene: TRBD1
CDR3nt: TGTGCCAGCAGACCTCGACAGGGACCAGCTTTCTTT
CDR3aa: CASRPRQGPAFF

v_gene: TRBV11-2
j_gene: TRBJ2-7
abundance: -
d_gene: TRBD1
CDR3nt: TGTGCCAGCAGCTCCGGGACAGCGACGTTCTACGAGCAGTACTTC
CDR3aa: CASSSGTATFYEQYF

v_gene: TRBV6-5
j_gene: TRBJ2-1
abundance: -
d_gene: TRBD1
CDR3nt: TGTGCCAGTAGTCGTGACAGGGTGGAGTTCTTC
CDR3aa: CASSRDRVEFF

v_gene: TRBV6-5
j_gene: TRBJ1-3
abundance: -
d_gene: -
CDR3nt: TGTGCCAGCAGTTACTCCGGACAATCCGGAAACACCATATATTTT
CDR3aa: CASSYSGQSGNTIYF

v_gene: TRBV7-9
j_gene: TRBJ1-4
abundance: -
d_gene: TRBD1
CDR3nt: TGTGCCAGCAGCTCTCCGGACAGGGGTGAAAAACTGTTTTTT
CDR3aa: CASSSPDRGEKLFF

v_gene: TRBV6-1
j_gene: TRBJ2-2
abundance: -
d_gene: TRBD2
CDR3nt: TGTGCCAGCAGTGGACTAGCGGGGGGCACCACCGGGGAGCTGTTTTTT
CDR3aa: CASSGLAGGTTGELFF

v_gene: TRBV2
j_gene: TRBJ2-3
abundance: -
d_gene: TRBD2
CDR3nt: TGTGCCAGCAGTGGGCAAAGCGGGGGCATGGATACGCAGTATTTT
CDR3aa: CASSGQSGGMDTQYF

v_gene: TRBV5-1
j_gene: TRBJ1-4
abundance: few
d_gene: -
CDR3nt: TGCGCCAGCAGCTTAAATCAGGGTGAAAAACTGTTTTTT
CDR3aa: CASSLNQGEKLFF

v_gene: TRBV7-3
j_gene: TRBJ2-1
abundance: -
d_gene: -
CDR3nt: TGTGCCAGCAGCCTCGGGAGCTCCTACAATGAGCAGTTCTTC
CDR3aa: CASSLGSSYNEQFF

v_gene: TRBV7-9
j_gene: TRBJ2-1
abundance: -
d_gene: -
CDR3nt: TGTGCCAGCAGCTGGGGACAACCGAGGAATGAGCAGTTCTTC
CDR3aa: CASSWGQPRNEQFF

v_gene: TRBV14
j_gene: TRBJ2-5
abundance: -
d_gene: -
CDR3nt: TGTGCCAGCAGCCACGTGCGGGCAGGACCTCAGTACTTC
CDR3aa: CASSHVRAGPQYF

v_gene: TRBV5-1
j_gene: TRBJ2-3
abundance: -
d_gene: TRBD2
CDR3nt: TGCGCCAGCAGCTTGGTTATTAGCGGGGTAGGAGATACGCAGTATTTT
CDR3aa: CASSLVISGVGDTQYF

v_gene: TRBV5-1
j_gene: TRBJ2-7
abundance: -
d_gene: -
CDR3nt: TGCGCCAGCAGCTTGGCGGGAGTCACCGAGCAGTACTTC
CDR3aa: CASSLAGVTEQYF

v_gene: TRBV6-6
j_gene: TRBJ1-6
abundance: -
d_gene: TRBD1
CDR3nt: TGTGCCAGCAGTTACGCCCCGACAGGGGTCAGGTCACCCCTCCACTTT
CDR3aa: CASSYAPTGVRSPLHF

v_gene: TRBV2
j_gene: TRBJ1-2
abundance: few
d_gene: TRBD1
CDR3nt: TGTGCCAGCAGTCAACGGACCTACAGGGGGCGACATGGCTACACCTTC
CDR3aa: CASSQRTYRGRHGYTF

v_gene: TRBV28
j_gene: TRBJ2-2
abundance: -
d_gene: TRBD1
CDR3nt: TGTGCCAGCAGTTTATCTTGGACAGGGACGAACACCGGGGAGCTGTTTTTT
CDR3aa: CASSLSWTGTNTGELFF

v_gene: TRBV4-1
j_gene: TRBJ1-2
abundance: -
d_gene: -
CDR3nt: TGCGCCAGCAGCCAAACCAGCTTACAGGAAGATGGCTACACCTTC
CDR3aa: CASSQTSLQEDGYTF

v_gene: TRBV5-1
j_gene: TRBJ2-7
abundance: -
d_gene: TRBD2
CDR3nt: TGCGCCAGCAGCTTGGCCCTGAGTGTACGGGGGGAATACGAGCAGTACTTC
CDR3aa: CASSLALSVRGEYEQYF

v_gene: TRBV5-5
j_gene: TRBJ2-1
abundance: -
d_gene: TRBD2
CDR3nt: TGTGCCAGCAGCTTGGGCCCGGGGGGGTACAATGAGCAGTTCTTC
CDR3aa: CASSLGPGGYNEQFF

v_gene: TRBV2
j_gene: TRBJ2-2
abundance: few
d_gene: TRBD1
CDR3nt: TGTGCCAGCAGTAGCGCGCGGACAGGGCGCGACACCGGGGAGCTGTTTTTT
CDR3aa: CASSSARTGRDTGELFF

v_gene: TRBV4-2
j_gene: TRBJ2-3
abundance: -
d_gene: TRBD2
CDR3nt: TGTGCCAGCAACGTAGCGGGGGGGCCGAGAGATACGCAGTATTTT
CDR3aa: CASNVAGGPRDTQYF

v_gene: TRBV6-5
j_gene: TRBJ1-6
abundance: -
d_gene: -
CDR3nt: TGTGCCAGCAGTTACCCGCGACAGGATAATTCACCCCTCCACTTT
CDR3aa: CASSYPRQDNSPLHF

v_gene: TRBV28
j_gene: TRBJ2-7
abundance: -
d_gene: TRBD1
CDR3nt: TGTGCCAGCAGTTTGGGACAGGGGAACTACGAGCAGTACTTC
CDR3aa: CASSLGQGNYEQYF

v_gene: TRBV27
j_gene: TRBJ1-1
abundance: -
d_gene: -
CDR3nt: TGTGCCAGCAGTTTCTCCTGGGGGGTAGGCACTGAAGCTTTCTTT
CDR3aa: CASSFSWGVGTEAFF

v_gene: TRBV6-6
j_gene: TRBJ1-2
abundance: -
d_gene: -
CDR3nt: TGTGCCAGCACGGGGTCGTACTATGGCTACACCTTC
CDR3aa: CASTGSYYGYTF

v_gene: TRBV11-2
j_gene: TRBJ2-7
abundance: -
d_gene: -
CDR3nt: TGTGCCAGCAGCTTACTCTCCTACGAGCAGTACTTC
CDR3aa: CASSLLSYEQYF

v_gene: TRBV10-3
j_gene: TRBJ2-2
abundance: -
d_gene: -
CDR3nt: TGTGCCATCAGTCCGACACCCGACACCGGGGAGCTGTTTTTT
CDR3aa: CAISPTPDTGELFF

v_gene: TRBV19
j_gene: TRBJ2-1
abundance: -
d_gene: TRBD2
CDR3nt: TGTGCCAGTAGTATTAATGGGAGGGCCCTCGGTAATGAGCAGTTCTTC
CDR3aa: CASSINGRALGNEQFF

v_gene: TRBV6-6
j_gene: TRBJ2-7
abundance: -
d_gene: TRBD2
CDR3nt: TGTGCCAGCAGTTACGTGACTAGCGGGAGTGACGAGCAGTACTTC
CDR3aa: CASSYVTSGSDEQYF

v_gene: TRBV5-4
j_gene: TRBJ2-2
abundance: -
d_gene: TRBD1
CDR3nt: TGTGCCAGCAGCTCCAGGGGGCGAGTGGACGGGGAGCTGTTTTTT
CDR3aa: CASSSRGRVDGELFF

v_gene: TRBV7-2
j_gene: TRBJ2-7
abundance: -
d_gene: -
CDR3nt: TGTGCCAGCAGCTTACGCCCCAAGGAGGTCGGCTGGGAGCAGTACTTC
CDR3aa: CASSLRPKEVGWEQYF